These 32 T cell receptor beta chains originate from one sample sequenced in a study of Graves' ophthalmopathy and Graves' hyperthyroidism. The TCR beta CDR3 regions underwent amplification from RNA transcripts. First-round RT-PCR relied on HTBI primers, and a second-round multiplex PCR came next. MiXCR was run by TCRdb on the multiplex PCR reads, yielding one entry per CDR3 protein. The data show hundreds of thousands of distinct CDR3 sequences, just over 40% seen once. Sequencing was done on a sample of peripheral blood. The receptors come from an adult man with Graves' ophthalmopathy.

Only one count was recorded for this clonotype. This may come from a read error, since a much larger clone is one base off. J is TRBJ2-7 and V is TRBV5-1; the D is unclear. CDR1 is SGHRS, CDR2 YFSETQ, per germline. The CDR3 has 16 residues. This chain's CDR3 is CASNIYLRWVQYGQYF. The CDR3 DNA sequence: TGCGCCAGCAACATATACTTACGGTGGGTCCAGTACGGGCAGTACTTC. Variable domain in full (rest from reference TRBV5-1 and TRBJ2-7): KAGVTQTPRYLIKTRGQQVTLSCSPISGHRSVSWYQQTPGQGLQFLFEYFSETQRNKGNFPGRFSGRQFSNSRSEMNVSTLELGDSALYLCASNIYLRWVQYGQYFGPGTRLTVT.

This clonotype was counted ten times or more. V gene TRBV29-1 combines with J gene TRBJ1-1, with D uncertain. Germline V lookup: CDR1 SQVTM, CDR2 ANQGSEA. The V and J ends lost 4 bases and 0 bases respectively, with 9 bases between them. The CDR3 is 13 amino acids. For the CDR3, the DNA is TGCAGCGTTGTAGAGGATTTGAACACTGAAGCTTTCTTT. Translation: CSVVEDLNTEAFF.

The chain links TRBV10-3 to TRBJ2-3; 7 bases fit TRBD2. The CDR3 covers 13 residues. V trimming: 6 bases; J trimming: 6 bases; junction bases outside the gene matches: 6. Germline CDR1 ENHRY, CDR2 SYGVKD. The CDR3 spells CAIRFGSGDTQYF. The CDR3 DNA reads TGTGCCATCAGATTTGGTAGCGGGGATACGCAGTATTTT.

CDR3 nucleotide sequence: TGTGCCAGCAGTGCTCAACAGGGGACCTCCTACGAGCAGTACTTC. Amino acid sequence: CASSAQQGTSYEQYF. The chain couples TRBV25-1 to TRBJ2-7; 7 nucleotides line up with TRBD1. Germline CDR1 MGHDK, CDR2 SYGVNS. There are 15 residues in the CDR3. Germline trimming cut 4 bases from V and 0 bases from J; bases unmatched to any gene: 6.

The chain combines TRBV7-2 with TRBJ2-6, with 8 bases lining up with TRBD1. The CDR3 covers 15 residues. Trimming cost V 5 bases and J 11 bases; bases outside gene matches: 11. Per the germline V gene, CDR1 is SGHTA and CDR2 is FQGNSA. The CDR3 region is CASSPGQAGAYVLTF. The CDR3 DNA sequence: TGTGCCAGCAGCCCGGGACAGGCAGGAGCCTACGTCCTGACTTTC.

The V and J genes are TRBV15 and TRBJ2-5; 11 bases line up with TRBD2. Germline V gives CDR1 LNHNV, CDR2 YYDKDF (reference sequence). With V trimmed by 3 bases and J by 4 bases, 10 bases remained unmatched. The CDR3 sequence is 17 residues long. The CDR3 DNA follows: TGTGCCACCAGCAGGGAAACTAGCGGGAGTTTGGGAGAGACCCAGTACTTC. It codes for CATSRETSGSLGETQYF. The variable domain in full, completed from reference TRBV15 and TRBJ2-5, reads DAMVIQNPRYQVTQFGKPVTLSCSQTLNHNVMYWYQQKSSQAPKLLFHYYDKDFNNEADTPDNFQSRRPNTSFCFLDIRSPGLGDTAMYLCATSRETSGSLGETQYFGPGTRLLVL.

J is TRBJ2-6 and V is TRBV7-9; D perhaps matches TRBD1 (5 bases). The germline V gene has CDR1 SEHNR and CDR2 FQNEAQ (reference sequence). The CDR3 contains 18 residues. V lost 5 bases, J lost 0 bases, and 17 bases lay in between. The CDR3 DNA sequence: TGTGCCAGCAGCGTTGGATTTCCGACAGACTCTGGGGCCAACGTCCTGACTTTC. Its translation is CASSVGFPTDSGANVLTF.

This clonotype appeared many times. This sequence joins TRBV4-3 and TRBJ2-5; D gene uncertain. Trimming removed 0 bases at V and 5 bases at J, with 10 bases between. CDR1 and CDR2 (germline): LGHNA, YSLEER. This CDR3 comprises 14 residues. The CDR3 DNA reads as TGCGCCAGCAGCCAAGATTCGCCCGACGAGACCCAGTACTTC. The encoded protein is CASSQDSPDETQYF.

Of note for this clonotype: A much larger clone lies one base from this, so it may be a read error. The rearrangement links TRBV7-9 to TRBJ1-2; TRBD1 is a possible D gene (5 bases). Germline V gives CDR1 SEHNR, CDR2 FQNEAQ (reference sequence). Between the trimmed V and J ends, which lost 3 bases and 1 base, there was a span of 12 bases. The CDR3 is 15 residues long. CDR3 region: CASSLGGIVNYGYTF. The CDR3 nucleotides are TGTGCCAGCAGCTTGGGGGGGATTGTTAACTATGGCTACACCTTC.

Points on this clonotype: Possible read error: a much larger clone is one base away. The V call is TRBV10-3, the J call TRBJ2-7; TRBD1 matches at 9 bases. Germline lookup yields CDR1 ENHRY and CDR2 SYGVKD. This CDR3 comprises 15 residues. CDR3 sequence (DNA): TGTGCCATCTGTGAGCCGGGACAGGGATCCTACGAGCAGTACTTC. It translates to CAICEPGQGSYEQYF.

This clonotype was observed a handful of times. CDR3 protein: CASSYSEGGSYEQYF. The CDR3 DNA follows: TGTGCCAGCAGTTACTCGGAAGGGGGCTCCTACGAGCAGTACTTC. This chain joins TRBV6-5 and TRBJ2-7, with D possibly TRBD1 on 6 matching bases. Germline-derived CDR1 and CDR2 are MNHEY and SVGAGI. This CDR3 spans 15 amino acids. Trimming pared 0 bases from V and 0 bases from J, leaving 9 bases between.

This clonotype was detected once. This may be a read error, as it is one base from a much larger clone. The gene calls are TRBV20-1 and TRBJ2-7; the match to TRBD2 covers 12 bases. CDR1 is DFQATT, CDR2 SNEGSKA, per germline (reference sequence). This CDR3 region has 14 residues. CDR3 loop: CSARRLAGVDEQCF. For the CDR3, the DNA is TGCAGTGCTAGACGACTAGCGGGAGTGGATGAGCAGTGCTTC.

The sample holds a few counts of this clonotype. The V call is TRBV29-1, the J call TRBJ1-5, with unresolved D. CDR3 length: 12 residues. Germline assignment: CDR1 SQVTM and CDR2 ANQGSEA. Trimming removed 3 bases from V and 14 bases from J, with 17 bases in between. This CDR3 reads CSVDLAGGHEHF. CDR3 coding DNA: TGCAGCGTTGATCTAGCGGGAGGCCACGAGCATTTT.

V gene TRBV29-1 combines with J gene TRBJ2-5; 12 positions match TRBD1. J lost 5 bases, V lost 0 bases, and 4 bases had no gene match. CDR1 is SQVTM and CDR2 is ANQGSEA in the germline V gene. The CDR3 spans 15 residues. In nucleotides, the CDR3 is TGCAGCGTTGAAGAAGGGACAGGGGGCGATGAGACCCAGTACTTC. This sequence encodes CSVEEGTGGDETQYF. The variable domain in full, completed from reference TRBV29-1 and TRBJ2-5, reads SAVISQKPSRDICQRGTSLTIQCQVDSQVTMMFWYRQQPGQSLTLIATANQGSEATYESGFVIDKFPISRPNLTFSTLTVSNMSPEDSSIYLCSVEEGTGGDETQYFGPGTRLLVL.

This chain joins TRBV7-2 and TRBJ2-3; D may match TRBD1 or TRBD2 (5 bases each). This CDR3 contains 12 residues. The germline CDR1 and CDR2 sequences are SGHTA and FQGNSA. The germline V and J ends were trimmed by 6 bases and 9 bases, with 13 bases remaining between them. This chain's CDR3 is CASSGVGVTQYF. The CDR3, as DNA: TGTGCCAGCAGTGGGGTGGGGGTGACGCAGTATTTT.

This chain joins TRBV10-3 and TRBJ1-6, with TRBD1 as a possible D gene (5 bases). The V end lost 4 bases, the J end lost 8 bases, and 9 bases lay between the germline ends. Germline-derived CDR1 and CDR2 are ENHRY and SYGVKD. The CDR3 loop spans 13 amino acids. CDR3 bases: TGTGCCATCAGTGTGGGGCTTGATTCACCCCTCCACTTT. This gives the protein CAISVGLDSPLHF.

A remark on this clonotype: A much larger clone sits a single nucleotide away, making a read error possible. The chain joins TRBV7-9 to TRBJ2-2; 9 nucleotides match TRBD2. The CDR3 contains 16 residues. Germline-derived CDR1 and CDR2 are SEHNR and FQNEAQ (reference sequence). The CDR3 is CAGSLAGAANTGELFF. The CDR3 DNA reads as TGTGCCGGCAGCTTAGCGGGGGCCGCGAACACCGGGGAGCTGTTTTTT.

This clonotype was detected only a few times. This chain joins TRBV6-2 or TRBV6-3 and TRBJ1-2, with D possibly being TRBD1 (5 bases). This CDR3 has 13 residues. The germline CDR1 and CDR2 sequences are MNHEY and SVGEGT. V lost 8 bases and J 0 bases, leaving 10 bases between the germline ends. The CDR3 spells CASRDLANYGYTF. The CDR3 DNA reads TGTGCCAGCCGGGACCTGGCTAACTATGGCTACACCTTC.

The CDR3 DNA reads as TGTGCCAGCAGCTCTCGACTAGCGGGGGGGCCGGACACTGAAGCTTTCTTT. It specifies CASSSRLAGGPDTEAFF. The V and J genes are TRBV2 and TRBJ1-1; maybe TRBD1 (6 bases). The CDR3 consists of 17 residues. Between the trimmed V and J ends, which lost 6 bases and 3 bases, there was a span of 23 bases. The germline V gene has CDR1 SNHLY and CDR2 FYNNEI.

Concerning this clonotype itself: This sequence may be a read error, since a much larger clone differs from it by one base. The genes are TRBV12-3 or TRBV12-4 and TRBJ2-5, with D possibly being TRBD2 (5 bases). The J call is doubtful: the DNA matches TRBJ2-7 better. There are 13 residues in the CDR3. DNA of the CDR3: TGTGCCGGCAGTTTTTCGGAGGTGAGCGAGCAGTACTTC. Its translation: CAGSFSEVSEQYF.

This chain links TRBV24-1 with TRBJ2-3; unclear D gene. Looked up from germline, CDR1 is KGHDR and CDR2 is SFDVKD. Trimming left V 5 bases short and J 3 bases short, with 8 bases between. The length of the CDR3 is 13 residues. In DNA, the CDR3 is TGTGCCACCAGTGGCCTCCAAACAGATACGCAGTATTTT. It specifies CATSGLQTDTQYF.

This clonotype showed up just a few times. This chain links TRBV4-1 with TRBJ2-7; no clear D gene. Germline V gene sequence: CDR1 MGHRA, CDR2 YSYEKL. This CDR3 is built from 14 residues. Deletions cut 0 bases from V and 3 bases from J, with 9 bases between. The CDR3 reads CASSQDRALYEQYF. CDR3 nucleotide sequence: TGCGCCAGCAGCCAAGATAGGGCCCTCTACGAGCAGTACTTC.

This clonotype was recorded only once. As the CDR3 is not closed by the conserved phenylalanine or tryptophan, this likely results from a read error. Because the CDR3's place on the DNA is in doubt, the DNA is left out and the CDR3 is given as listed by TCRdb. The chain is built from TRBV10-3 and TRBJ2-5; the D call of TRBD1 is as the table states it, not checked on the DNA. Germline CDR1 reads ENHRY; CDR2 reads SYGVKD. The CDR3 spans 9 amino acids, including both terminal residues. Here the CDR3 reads CAIRWGEYT.

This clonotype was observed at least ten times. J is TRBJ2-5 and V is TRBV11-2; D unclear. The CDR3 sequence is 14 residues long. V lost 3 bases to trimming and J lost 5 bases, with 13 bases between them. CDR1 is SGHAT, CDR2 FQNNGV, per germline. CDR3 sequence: CASSFRRDLETQYF. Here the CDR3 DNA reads TGTGCCAGCAGCTTCCGGAGAGACTTGGAGACCCAGTACTTC.

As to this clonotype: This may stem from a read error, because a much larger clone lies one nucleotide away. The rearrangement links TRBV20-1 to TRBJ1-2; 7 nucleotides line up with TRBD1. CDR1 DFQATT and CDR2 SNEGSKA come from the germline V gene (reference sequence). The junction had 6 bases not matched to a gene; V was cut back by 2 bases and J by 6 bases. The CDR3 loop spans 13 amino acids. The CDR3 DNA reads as TGCAGTGCTAGATCGGAGGGGGCCCATGGCTACACCTTC. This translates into CSARSEGAHGYTF.

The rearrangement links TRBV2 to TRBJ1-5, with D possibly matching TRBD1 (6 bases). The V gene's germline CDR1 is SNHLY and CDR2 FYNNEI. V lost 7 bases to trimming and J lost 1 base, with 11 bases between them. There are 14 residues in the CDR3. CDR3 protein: CASKPGQSNQPQHF. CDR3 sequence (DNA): TGTGCCAGCAAACCCGGACAGAGCAATCAGCCCCAGCATTTT. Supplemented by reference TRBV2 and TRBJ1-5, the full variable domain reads EPEVTQTPSHQVTQMGQEVILRCVPISNHLYFYWYRQILGQKVEFLVSFYNNEISEKSEIFDDQFSVERPDGSNFTLKIRSTKLEDSAMYFCASKPGQSNQPQHFGDGTRLSIL.

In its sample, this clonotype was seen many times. The CDR3 spells CASSPRAQNGYGYTF. CDR3 DNA: TGTGCCAGCAGCCCCAGGGCGCAAAACGGGTATGGCTACACCTTC. The chain employs TRBV11-2 and TRBJ1-2, with TRBD1 as a possible D gene (5 bases). Germline CDR1 SGHAT, CDR2 FQNNGV. The V gene lost 5 bases and the J gene lost 5 bases, with 18 bases spanning the gap. The CDR3 totals 15 residues.

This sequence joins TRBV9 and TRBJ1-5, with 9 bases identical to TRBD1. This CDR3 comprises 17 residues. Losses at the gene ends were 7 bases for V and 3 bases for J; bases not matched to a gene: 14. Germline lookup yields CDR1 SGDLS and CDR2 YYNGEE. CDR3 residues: CASDFWDRVGYNQPQHF. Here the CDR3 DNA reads TGTGCCAGCGACTTCTGGGACAGGGTGGGATACAATCAGCCCCAGCATTTT.

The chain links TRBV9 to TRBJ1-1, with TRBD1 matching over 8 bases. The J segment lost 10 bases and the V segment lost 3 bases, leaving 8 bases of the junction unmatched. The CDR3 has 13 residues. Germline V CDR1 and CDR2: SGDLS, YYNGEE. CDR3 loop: CASSATGTGGAFF. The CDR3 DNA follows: TGTGCCAGCAGCGCCACCGGGACAGGCGGAGCTTTCTTT. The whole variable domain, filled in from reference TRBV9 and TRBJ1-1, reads DSGVTQTPKHLITATGQRVTLRCSPRSGDLSVYWYQQSLDQGLQFLIQYYNGEERAKGNILERFSAQQFPDLHSELNLSSLELGDSALYFCASSATGTGGAFFGQGTRLTVV.

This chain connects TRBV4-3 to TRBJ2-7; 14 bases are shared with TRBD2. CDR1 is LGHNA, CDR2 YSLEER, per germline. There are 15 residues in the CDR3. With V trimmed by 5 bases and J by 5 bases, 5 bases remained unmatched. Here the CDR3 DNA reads TGCGCCAGCAGCGGGACTAGCGGGAGTTCTAACGAGCAGTACTTC. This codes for CASSGTSGSSNEQYF.

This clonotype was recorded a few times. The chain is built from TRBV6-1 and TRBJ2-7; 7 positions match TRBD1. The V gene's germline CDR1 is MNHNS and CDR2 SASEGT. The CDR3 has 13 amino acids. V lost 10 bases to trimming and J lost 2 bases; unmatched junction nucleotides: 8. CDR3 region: CAIRGQDPYEQYF. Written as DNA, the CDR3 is TGTGCCATCAGAGGACAGGATCCCTACGAGCAGTACTTC.

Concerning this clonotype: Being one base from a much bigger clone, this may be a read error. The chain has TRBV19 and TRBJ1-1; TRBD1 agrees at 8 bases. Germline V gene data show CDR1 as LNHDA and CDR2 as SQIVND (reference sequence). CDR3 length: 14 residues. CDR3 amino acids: CASSPPTGVPEALF. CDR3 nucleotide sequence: TGTGCCAGTAGTCCCCCGACAGGGGTACCTGAAGCTCTCTTT.